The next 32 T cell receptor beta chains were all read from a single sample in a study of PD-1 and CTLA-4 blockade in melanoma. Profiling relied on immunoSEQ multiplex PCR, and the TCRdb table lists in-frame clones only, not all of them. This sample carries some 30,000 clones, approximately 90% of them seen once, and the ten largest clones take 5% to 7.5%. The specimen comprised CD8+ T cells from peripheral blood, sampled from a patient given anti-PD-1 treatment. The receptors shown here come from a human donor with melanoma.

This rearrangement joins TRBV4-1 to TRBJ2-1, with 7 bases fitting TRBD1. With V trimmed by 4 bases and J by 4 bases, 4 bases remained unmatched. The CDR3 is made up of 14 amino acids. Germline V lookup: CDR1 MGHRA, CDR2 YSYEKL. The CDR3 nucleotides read TGCGCCAGCAGCCCTGAGGGACAGTACAATGAGCAGTTCTTC. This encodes CASSPEGQYNEQFF.

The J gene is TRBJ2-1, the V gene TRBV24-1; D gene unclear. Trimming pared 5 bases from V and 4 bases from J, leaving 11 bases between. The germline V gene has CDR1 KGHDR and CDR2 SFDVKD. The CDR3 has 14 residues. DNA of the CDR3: TGTGCCACCAGTGTGCACGGACGGTACAATGAGCAGTTCTTC. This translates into CATSVHGRYNEQFF.

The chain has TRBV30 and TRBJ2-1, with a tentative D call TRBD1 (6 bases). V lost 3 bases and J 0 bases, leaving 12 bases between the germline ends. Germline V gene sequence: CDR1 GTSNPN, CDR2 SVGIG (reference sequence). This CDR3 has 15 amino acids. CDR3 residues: CAWSSDRSSYNEQFF. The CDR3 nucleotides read TGTGCCTGGAGCAGCGACAGGAGCTCCTACAATGAGCAGTTCTTC.

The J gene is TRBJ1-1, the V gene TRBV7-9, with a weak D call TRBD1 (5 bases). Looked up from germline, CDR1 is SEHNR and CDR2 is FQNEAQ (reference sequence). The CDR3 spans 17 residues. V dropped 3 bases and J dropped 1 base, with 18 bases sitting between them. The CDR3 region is CASSFREGRGGNTEAFF. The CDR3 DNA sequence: TGTGCCAGCAGCTTCCGAGAAGGTCGCGGGGGGAACACTGAAGCTTTCTTT.

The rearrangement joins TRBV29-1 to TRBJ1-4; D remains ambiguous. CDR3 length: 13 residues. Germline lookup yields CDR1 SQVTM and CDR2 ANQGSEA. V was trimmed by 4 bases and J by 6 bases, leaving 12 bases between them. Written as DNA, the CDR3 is TGCAGCGTTGTTGGCAGGTTAGATGAAAAACTGTTTTTT. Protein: CSVVGRLDEKLFF.

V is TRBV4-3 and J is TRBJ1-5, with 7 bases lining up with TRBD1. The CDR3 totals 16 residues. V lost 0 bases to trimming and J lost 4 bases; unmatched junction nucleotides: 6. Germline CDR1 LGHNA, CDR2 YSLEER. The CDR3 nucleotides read TGCGCCAGCAGCCAAGATGTACAGGGGTGGAATCAGCCCCAGCATTTT. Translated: CASSQDVQGWNQPQHF.

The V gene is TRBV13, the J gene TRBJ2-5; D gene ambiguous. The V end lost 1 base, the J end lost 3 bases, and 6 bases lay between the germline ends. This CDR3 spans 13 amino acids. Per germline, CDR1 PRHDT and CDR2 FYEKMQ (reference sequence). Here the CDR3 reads CASSLVVEETQYF. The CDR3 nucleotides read TGTGCCAGCAGCTTAGTTGTAGAAGAGACCCAGTACTTC.

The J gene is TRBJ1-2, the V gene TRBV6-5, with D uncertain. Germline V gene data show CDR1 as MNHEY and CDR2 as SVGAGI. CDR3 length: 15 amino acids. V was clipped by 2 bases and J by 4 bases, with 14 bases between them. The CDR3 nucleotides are TGTGCCAGCAGTTACCGCCTAGGGCGAGGCTATGGCTACACCTTC. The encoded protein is CASSYRLGRGYGYTF.

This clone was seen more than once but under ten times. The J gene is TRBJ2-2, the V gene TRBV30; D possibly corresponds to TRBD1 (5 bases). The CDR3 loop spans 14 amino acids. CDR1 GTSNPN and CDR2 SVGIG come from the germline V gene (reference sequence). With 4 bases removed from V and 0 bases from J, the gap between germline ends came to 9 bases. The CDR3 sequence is CAWMYRPNTGELFF. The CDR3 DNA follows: TGTGCCTGGATGTACAGGCCGAACACCGGGGAGCTGTTTTTT.

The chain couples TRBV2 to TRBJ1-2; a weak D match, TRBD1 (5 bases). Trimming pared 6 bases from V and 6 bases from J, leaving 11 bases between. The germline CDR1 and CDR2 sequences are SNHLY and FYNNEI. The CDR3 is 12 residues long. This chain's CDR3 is CASRGGNDGYTF. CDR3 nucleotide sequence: TGTGCCAGCAGGGGGGGAAACGATGGCTACACCTTC.

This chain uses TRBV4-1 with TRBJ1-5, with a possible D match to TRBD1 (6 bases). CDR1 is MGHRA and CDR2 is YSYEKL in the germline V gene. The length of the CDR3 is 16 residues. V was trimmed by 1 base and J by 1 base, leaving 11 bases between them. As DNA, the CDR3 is TGCGCCAGCAGCCAAGTTCAGGGGACAAGCAATCAGCCCCAGCATTTT. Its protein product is CASSQVQGTSNQPQHF.

CDR3 DNA sequence: TGTGCCAGCAGTTTGGGGACAGGGATTTACGAGCAGTACTTC. Protein: CASSLGTGIYEQYF. This chain joins TRBV27 and TRBJ2-7, with 9 positions matching TRBD1. The junction had 4 bases not matched to a gene; V was cut back by 3 bases and J by 4 bases. Germline V CDR1 and CDR2: MNHEY, SMNVEV (reference sequence). CDR3 size: 14 residues.

CDR3 amino acids: CATSQGGYGYTF. The CDR3 DNA is TGTGCCACCAGCCAGGGAGGATATGGCTACACCTTC. The chain combines TRBV15 with TRBJ1-2; TRBD1 is a possible D gene (5 bases). Germline CDR1 is LNHNV and CDR2 is YYDKDF (reference sequence). The CDR3 loop spans 12 amino acids. Trimming shortened V by 5 bases and J by 5 bases, and 9 bases separated the two germline ends. Full variable domain (remainder filled in from reference TRBV15 and TRBJ1-2): DAMVIQNPRYQVTQFGKPVTLSCSQTLNHNVMYWYQQKSSQAPKLLFHYYDKDFNNEADTPDNFQSRRPNTSFCFLDIRSPGLGDTAMYLCATSQGGYGYTFGSGTRLTVV.

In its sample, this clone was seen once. The CDR3 spells CATSPEAPSSAETQYF. As DNA, the CDR3 is TGTGCCACCAGCCCCGAAGCGCCTAGCAGCGCAGAGACCCAGTACTTC. The V call is TRBV15, the J call TRBJ2-5, with D maybe TRBD2 (5 bases). Germline loops: CDR1 LNHNV, CDR2 YYDKDF (reference sequence). This CDR3 contains 16 residues. Trimming cost V 5 bases and J 4 bases, with 20 bases left between them.

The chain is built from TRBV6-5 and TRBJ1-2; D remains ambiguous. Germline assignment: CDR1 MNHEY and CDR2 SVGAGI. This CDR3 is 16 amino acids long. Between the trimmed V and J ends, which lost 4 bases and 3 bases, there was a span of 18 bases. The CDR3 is CASSSSVGSPHYGYTF. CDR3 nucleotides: TGTGCCAGCAGTTCCTCCGTCGGTTCTCCCCACTATGGCTACACCTTC.

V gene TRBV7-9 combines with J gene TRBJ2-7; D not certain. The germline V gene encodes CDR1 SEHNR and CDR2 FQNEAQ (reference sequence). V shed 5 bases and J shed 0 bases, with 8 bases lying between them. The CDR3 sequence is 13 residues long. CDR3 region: CASSPPVSYEQYF. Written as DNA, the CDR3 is TGTGCCAGCAGCCCCCCGGTCTCCTACGAGCAGTACTTC.

In nucleotides, the CDR3 is TGTGCCACCAGCAGAGATCGTCAGGTTAATCAGCCCCAGCATTTT. It encodes CATSRDRQVNQPQHF. The chain combines TRBV15 with TRBJ1-5, with no clear D. Germline CDR1 LNHNV, CDR2 YYDKDF (reference sequence). This CDR3 spans 15 amino acids. V lost 0 bases, J lost 4 bases, and 10 bases lay in between.

The CDR3 is CASSRWDRGGDEQYF. The DNA of the CDR3 is TGTGCCAGCAGTAGATGGGACAGGGGAGGGGACGAGCAGTACTTC. The chain has TRBV6-5 and TRBJ2-7, with TRBD1 matching over 10 bases. Germline V lookup: CDR1 MNHEY, CDR2 SVGAGI. This CDR3 is 15 amino acids long. Trimming took 5 bases from V and 5 from J; bases not matched to a gene: 9.

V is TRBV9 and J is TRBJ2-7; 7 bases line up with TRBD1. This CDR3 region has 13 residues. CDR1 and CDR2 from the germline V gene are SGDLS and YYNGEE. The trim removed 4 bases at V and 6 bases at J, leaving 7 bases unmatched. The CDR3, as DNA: TGTGCCAGCAGCCCGAGCAACAGGGGCGAGCAGTACTTC. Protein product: CASSPSNRGEQYF.

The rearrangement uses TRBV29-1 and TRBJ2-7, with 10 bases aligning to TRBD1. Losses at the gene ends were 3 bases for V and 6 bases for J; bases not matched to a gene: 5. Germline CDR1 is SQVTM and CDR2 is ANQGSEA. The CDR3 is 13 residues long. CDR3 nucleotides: TGCAGCGTTGAGAAGGGGACAGGGGTCGAGCAGTACTTC. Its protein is CSVEKGTGVEQYF.

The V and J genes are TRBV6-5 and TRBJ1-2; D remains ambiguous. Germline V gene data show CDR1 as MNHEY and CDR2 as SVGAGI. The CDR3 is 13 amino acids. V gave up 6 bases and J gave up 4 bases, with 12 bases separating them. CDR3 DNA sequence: TGTGCCAGCAGCGTAAGTTTACGCTATGGCTACACCTTC. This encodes CASSVSLRYGYTF.

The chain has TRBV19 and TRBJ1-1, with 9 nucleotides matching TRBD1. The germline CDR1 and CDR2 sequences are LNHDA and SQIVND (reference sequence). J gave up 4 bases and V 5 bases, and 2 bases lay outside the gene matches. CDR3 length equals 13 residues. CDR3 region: CASSSDRGTEAFF. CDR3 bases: TGTGCCAGTAGTTCGGACAGGGGCACTGAAGCTTTCTTT.

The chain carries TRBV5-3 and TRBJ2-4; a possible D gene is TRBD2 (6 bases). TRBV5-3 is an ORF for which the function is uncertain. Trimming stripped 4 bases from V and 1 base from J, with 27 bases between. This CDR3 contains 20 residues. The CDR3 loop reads CARSLITGDHESGAKNIQYF. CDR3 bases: TGTGCCAGAAGCCTGATAACCGGGGACCACGAGAGCGGGGCCAAAAACATTCAGTACTTC.

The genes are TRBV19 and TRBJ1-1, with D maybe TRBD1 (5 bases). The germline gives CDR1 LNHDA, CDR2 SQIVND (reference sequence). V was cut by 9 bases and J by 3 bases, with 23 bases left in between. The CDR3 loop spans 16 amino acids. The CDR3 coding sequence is TGTGCCAGCCTCAACTTTTGGGCCGAAGGGGACACTGAAGCTTTCTTT. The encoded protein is CASLNFWAEGDTEAFF.

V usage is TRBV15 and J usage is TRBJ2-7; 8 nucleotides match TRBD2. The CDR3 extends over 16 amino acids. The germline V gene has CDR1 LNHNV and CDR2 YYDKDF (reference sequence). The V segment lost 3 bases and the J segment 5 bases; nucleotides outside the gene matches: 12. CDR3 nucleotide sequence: TGTGCCACCAGCAGGGGAGGGAGCGGGGGTATCCACGAGCAGTACTTC. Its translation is CATSRGGSGGIHEQYF.

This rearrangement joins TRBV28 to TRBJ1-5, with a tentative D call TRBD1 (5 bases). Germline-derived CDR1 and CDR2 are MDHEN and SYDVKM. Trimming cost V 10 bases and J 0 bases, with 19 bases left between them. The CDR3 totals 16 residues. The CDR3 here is CATMGGSGFSNQPQHF. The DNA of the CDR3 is TGTGCCACAATGGGGGGGTCGGGCTTTAGCAATCAGCCCCAGCATTTT.

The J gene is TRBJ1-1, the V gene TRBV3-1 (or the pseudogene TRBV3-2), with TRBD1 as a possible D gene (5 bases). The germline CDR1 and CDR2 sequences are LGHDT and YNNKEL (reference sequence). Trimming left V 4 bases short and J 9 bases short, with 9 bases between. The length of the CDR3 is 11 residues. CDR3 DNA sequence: TGTGCCAGCAGCCTCGGGACCCAAGCTTTCTTT. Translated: CASSLGTQAFF.

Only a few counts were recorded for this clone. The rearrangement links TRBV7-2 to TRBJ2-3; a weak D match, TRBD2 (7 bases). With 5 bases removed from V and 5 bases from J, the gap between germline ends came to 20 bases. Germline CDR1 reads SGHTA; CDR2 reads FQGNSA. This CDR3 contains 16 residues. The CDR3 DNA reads TGTGCCAGCAGCGGCTCATTAGGGGGGGCCGGAGATACGCAGTATTTT. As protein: CASSGSLGGAGDTQYF. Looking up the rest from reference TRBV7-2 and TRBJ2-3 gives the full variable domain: GAGVSQSPSNKVTEKGKDVELRCDPISGHTALYWYRQSLGQGLEFLIYFQGNSAPDKSGLPSDRFSAERTGGSVSTLTIQRTQQEDSAVYLCASSGSLGGAGDTQYFGPGTRLTVL.

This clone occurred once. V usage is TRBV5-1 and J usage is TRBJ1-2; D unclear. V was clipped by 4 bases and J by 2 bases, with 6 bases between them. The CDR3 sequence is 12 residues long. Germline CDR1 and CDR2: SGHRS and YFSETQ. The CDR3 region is CASSEGNYGYTF. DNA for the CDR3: TGCGCCAGCAGCGAGGGAAACTATGGCTACACCTTC.

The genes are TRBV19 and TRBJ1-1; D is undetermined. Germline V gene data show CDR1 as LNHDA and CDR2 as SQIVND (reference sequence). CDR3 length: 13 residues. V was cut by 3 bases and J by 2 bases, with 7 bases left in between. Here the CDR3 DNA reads TGTGCCAGTAGTATGGATTATAACACTGAAGCTTTCTTT. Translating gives CASSMDYNTEAFF. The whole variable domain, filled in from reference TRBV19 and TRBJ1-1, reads DGGITQSPKYLFRKEGQNVTLSCEQNLNHDAMYWYRQDPGQGLRLIYYSQIVNDFQKGDIAEGYSVSREKKESFPLTVTSAQKNPTAFYLCASSMDYNTEAFFGQGTRLTVV.

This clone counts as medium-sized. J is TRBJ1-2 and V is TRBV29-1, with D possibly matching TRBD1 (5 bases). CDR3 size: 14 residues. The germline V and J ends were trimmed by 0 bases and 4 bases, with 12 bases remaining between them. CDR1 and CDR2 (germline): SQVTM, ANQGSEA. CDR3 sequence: CSVEDLGRVYGYTF. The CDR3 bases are TGCAGCGTTGAAGATCTCGGCAGGGTCTATGGCTACACCTTC.

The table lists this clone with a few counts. CDR3 coding DNA: TGCGCCAGCAGCTTTGGGCAGGGAGTATCCTACAATGAGCAGTTCTTC. Translated: CASSFGQGVSYNEQFF. The rearrangement joins TRBV5-1 to TRBJ2-1; D may match TRBD1 or TRBD2 (5 bases each). CDR1 and CDR2 (germline): SGHRS, YFSETQ. Trimming took 2 bases from V and 1 from J, leaving 13 bases between them. This CDR3 comprises 16 residues.